This T cell receptor beta chain derives from a study of blood T cell repertoires in COVID-19. Overall study context: Spain, Italy and the United States supplied samples that represented acute and convalescent COVID-19. Sources were T cells, B-cell-depleted T cells, or PBMCs; the material itself was cDNA or gDNA.

In the authors' methods: By means of reference gene primer amplification, nucleated cell counts were estimated. Clones were read by immunoSEQ multiplex PCR, and TCRdb kept only the in-frame ones, dropping some. That table is the source of V, J and clone size, and D and trimming were worked out from the DNA. The data contain about 190,000 clones, nearly 90% of them seen just once; the ten biggest clones take up 20% to 25%. CDR3 length: 15 amino acids. With 0 bases clipped from V and 3 bases from J, the junction kept 2 bases outside the gene matches. From germline, CDR1 is MGHRA and CDR2 YSYEKL. This clone occurred a few times.

The sequenced material came from peripheral blood. The clonotype comes from a man aged 55 to 70 with active or convalescent COVID-19. The chain combines TRBV4-1 with TRBJ2-7, with 10 nucleotides matching TRBD1. This CDR3 is CASSQDRTGGYEQYF. As DNA, the CDR3 is TGCGCCAGCAGCCAAGACCGGACAGGGGGCTACGAGCAGTACTTC.